This T cell receptor (beta chain) was captured by sequencing in a study of beta chain features in type 1 diabetes. The study, taken as a whole, reports: Sampled from patients, naive, central memory and Treg TCRB repertoires appeared more similar than those sampled from healthy donors. In all four CD4+ subsets, TCRB CDR3 length was significantly, moderately reduced in type 1 diabetes.

The CDR3 runs 14 residues. Trimming cost V 1 base and J 5 bases, with 11 bases left between them. Looked up from germline, CDR1 is GTSNPN and CDR2 is SVGIG (reference sequence). TCRB transcripts that were expressed got sequenced, as all of the isolated RNA had been reverse transcribed. Sequenced by immunoSEQ multiplex PCR; TCRdb stores in-frame clones only, minus some. The sample lists some 40,000 clones, 49% occurring once. CD45RO/CCR7/CD25/CD127/CD95/CD27 sorting isolated CD4+ naive, central memory, regulatory and stem cell-like memory cells. Each of the sorted populations had a purity greater than 95%. This clone has a handful of counts. What it recognizes is unknown.

The specimen was central memory CD4+ T cells from blood. This TCR derives from a young woman in good health. The rearrangement links TRBV30 to TRBJ2-2, with a weak D call TRBD1 (6 bases). CDR3 coding DNA: TGTGCCTGGAGTGATGACAGGCGAACCGGGGAGCTGTTTTTT. As protein: CAWSDDRRTGELFF.